Listed here are 29 T cell receptor beta chains from one sample, sequenced in a study of CD8 T cells in ankylosing spondylitis. These TCRs' antigens remain unknown. Findings of the study overall: What seemed typical of ankylosing spondylitis blood was a TCR beta motif built from about 8 highly homologous variants.

TCRdb recomputed calls from the 5' RACE reads with MiXCR, one row per CDR3 protein. This sample has 650,000 to 800,000 distinct CDR3 sequences; around a fifth occur once, and the top ten carry around 19%. The material sequenced was blood, either unsorted or a sorted T cell fraction (not recorded which). The receptors come from a male donor with ankylosing spondylitis.

The CDR3 region is CSASDLSRGGETQYF. CDR3 bases: TGCAGTGCTAGTGATTTGTCCCGGGGTGGGGAGACCCAGTACTTC. The chain uses TRBV20-1 and TRBJ2-5; D possibly corresponds to TRBD2 (5 bases). Germline assignment: CDR1 DFQATT and CDR2 SNEGSKA (reference sequence). The CDR3 covers 15 residues. Trimming removed 3 bases at V and 5 bases at J, with 19 bases between.

The rearrangement uses TRBV29-1 and TRBJ2-1; 7 bases map to TRBD2. V lost 7 bases and J lost 8; bases outside the gene matches: 11. This CDR3 has 13 residues. The V gene's germline CDR1 is SQVTM and CDR2 ANQGSEA. In DNA form, the CDR3 reads TGCAGCGGCAAGCCTGTAGCGGGCGATGAGCAGTTCTTC. Translated, it gives CSGKPVAGDEQFF.

This clonotype was seen a handful of times. The V gene is TRBV15, the J gene TRBJ2-5; D may be TRBD2 (6 bases). CDR3 length: 15 amino acids. Germline assignment: CDR1 LNHNV and CDR2 YYDKDF (reference sequence). V was shortened by 0 bases and J by 1 base, with 9 bases between the two germline ends. The CDR3 is CATSRDPGSQETQYF. Here the CDR3 DNA reads TGTGCCACCAGCAGAGATCCCGGGAGCCAAGAGACCCAGTACTTC. The full variable domain, its missing parts supplied by reference TRBV15 and TRBJ2-5, is DAMVIQNPRYQVTQFGKPVTLSCSQTLNHNVMYWYQQKSSQAPKLLFHYYDKDFNNEADTPDNFQSRRPNTSFCFLDIRSPGLGDTAMYLCATSRDPGSQETQYFGPGTRLLVL.

The V and J genes are TRBV6-5 and TRBJ1-3, with 10 bases aligning to TRBD1. This CDR3 contains 15 residues. Germline V CDR1 and CDR2: MNHEY, SVGAGI. Trimming at V came to 2 bases and at J to 2 bases, leaving 0 bases not matched to a gene. CDR3 in amino acids: CASSYGQGAGNTIYF. In nucleotides, the CDR3 is TGTGCCAGCAGTTACGGACAGGGGGCTGGAAACACCATATATTTT.

There are many counts of this clonotype. The chain recombines TRBV11-2 with TRBJ1-1; D ambiguous. V was shortened by 3 bases and J by 4 bases, with 12 bases between the two germline ends. Germline CDR1 and CDR2: SGHAT and FQNNGV. The CDR3 loop spans 14 amino acids. The CDR3 nucleotides are TGTGCCAGCAGCTTCACGGGGTTGAGCACTGAAGCTTTCTTT. This codes for CASSFTGLSTEAFF. Filled out from reference TRBV11-2 and TRBJ1-1, the complete variable domain reads EAGVAQSPRYKIIEKRQSVAFWCNPISGHATLYWYQQILGQGPKLLIQFQNNGVVDDSQLPKDRFSAERLKGVDSTLKIQPAKLEDSAVYLCASSFTGLSTEAFFGQGTRLTVV.

This clonotype was observed a few times. The genes are TRBV25-1 and TRBJ2-2; 11 bases are a match to TRBD2. The CDR3 covers 15 residues. J gave up 5 bases and V 10 bases, and 9 bases lay outside the gene matches. CDR1 is MGHDK and CDR2 is SYGVNS in the germline V gene. CDR3 sequence (DNA): TGTGCCACCGGTGGTGGGACTAGCGGTACCGGGGAGCTGTTTTTT. Protein: CATGGGTSGTGELFF.

This CDR3 reads CASSQGPLGGYSPLHF. The CDR3 DNA is TGTGCCAGCAGCCAAGGGCCCCTGGGGGGGTATTCACCCCTCCACTTT. V gene TRBV3-1 combines with J gene TRBJ1-6; possibly TRBD1 for D (5 bases). This CDR3 is 16 amino acids long. V was cut by 1 base and J by 8 bases, with 15 bases left in between. Germline values: CDR1 LGHDT, CDR2 YNNKEL (reference sequence).

This clonotype showed up just a few times. The V and J genes are TRBV6-1 and TRBJ2-2, with 10 bases that match TRBD2. CDR1 is MNHNS, CDR2 SASEGT, per germline. The CDR3 consists of 14 residues. The CDR3 here is CESRASGSTGELFF. Written as DNA, the CDR3 is TGTGAGAGCCGGGCTAGCGGGAGTACCGGGGAGCTGTTTTTT.

This clonotype occurred many times. The chain is built from TRBV11-2 and TRBJ1-1; D possibly corresponds to TRBD1 (5 bases). V lost 2 bases and J 5 bases, leaving 15 bases between the germline ends. CDR1 SGHAT and CDR2 FQNNGV come from the germline V gene. CDR3 size: 15 residues. CDR3 in amino acids: CASSLRGMVTTEAFF. The CDR3 region has the DNA TGTGCCAGCAGCTTAAGGGGAATGGTAACTACTGAAGCTTTCTTT. Using reference TRBV11-2 and TRBJ1-1 for the parts outside the CDR3, the full variable domain is EAGVAQSPRYKIIEKRQSVAFWCNPISGHATLYWYQQILGQGPKLLIQFQNNGVVDDSQLPKDRFSAERLKGVDSTLKIQPAKLEDSAVYLCASSLRGMVTTEAFFGQGTRLTVV.

The chain links TRBV2 to TRBJ2-2; 8 positions agree with TRBD2. This CDR3 has 14 amino acids. Germline CDR1 reads SNHLY; CDR2 reads FYNNEI. Trimming cost V 4 bases and J 4 bases; bases outside gene matches: 2. The CDR3 sequence is CASSVLAATGELFF. CDR3 nucleotides: TGTGCCAGCAGTGTACTAGCGGCCACCGGGGAGCTGTTTTTT.

The J gene is TRBJ1-1, the V gene TRBV7-2; D is unresolved. Trimming pared 1 base from V and 4 bases from J, leaving 16 bases between. Germline CDR1 SGHTA, CDR2 FQGNSA. This CDR3 contains 16 residues. The CDR3 region is CASSLVVSGQGTEAFF. CDR3 coding DNA: TGTGCCAGCAGCTTAGTCGTAAGTGGTCAAGGCACTGAAGCTTTCTTT.

The table lists this clonotype with a few counts. This chain connects TRBV4-1 to TRBJ1-2; D is unresolved. This CDR3 comprises 16 residues. The germline gives CDR1 MGHRA, CDR2 YSYEKL. Trimming stripped 2 bases from V and 0 bases from J, with 13 bases between. CDR3 protein: CASSQSISSANYGYTF. As DNA, the CDR3 is TGCGCCAGCAGCCAATCGATCTCTTCAGCTAACTATGGCTACACCTTC.

V usage is TRBV27 and J usage is TRBJ2-2; D gene uncertain. The V end was cut by 5 bases, the J end by 4 bases, with 11 bases between. The CDR3 totals 14 residues. CDR1 and CDR2 from the germline V gene are MNHEY and SMNVEV (reference sequence). The CDR3 reads CASSPLATTGELFF. The CDR3 nucleotides read TGTGCCAGCAGTCCGCTGGCCACCACCGGGGAGCTGTTTTTT.

This clonotype was found many times. The chain recombines TRBV12-3 or TRBV12-4 with TRBJ2-3; 7 bases line up with TRBD2. CDR3 length: 15 residues. V shed 3 bases and J 4 bases; nucleotides not matched to a gene: 7. CDR3 in amino acids: CASSFSGGVADTQYF. CDR3 DNA sequence: TGTGCCAGCAGTTTTAGTGGGGGGGTAGCAGATACGCAGTATTTT.

This clonotype was counted a few times. This chain joins TRBV7-8 and TRBJ2-1; TRBD2 matches 15 bases. J lost 3 bases, V lost 6 bases, and 6 bases had no gene match. The CDR3 sequence is 17 residues long. Germline V gene lookup returns CDR1 SGHVS and CDR2 FQNEAQ. CDR3 DNA sequence: TGTGCCAGCAGTCGGACTAGCGGGGGGGCCGACTACAATGAGCAGTTCTTC. This codes for CASSRTSGGADYNEQFF.

CDR3 sequence (DNA): TGCAGTGCAAACTACCCCCGGGGGAACTACGAGCAGTACTTC. Translation: CSANYPRGNYEQYF. The chain joins TRBV20-1 to TRBJ2-7, with D possibly being TRBD2 (6 bases). V was clipped by 6 bases and J by 3 bases, with 18 bases between them. CDR1 is DFQATT, CDR2 SNEGSKA, per germline (reference sequence). The length of the CDR3 is 14 residues.

Many counts were recorded for this clonotype. The V call is TRBV28, the J call TRBJ1-2; D not resolved. From germline, CDR1 is MDHEN and CDR2 SYDVKM. Trimming removed 6 bases from V and 8 bases from J, with 13 bases in between. The CDR3 is 12 amino acids. CDR3 coding DNA: TGTGCCAGCAGCTTCGGCCTGAAGGGCTACACCTTC. Protein: CASSFGLKGYTF.

This clonotype was seen ten or more times. The chain recombines TRBV14 with TRBJ2-4; 7 bases map to TRBD1. The CDR3 consists of 16 residues. J gave up 2 bases and V 1 base, and 5 bases lay outside the gene matches. CDR1 is SGHDN and CDR2 is FVKESK in the germline V gene. The chain's CDR3 is CASSQGTGVSKNIQYF. In DNA, the CDR3 is TGTGCCAGCAGCCAAGGCACAGGGGTTTCCAAAAACATTCAGTACTTC.

The chain recombines TRBV5-6 with TRBJ1-2; the match to TRBD1 covers 8 bases. CDR1 SGHDT and CDR2 YYEEEE come from the germline V gene. V shed 2 bases and J 2 bases; nucleotides not matched to a gene: 5. CDR3 length equals 15 residues. CDR3: CASSLLGTGNYGYTF. In DNA form, the CDR3 reads TGTGCCAGCAGCTTATTGGGGACAGGCAACTATGGCTACACCTTC.

The gene calls are TRBV5-1 and TRBJ2-7; TRBD2 might be the D (5 bases). This CDR3 spans 17 amino acids. Trimming pared 4 bases from V and 6 bases from J, leaving 26 bases between. Germline V gives CDR1 SGHRS, CDR2 YFSETQ. CDR3 sequence reads: CASSLLHGPPEGVEQYF. CDR3 DNA sequence: TGCGCCAGCAGCCTGCTCCACGGACCGCCCGAGGGTGTCGAGCAGTACTTC.

This clonotype was observed a few times. The rearrangement links TRBV2 to TRBJ2-7; possibly TRBD1 for D (5 bases). Germline V gives CDR1 SNHLY, CDR2 FYNNEI. V dropped 1 base and J dropped 6 bases, with 7 bases sitting between them. The CDR3 is made up of 12 amino acids. The CDR3 region has the DNA TGTGCCAGCAGTGAAGGCAGGGTCGAGCAGTACTTC. Residues: CASSEGRVEQYF.

The J gene is TRBJ2-1, the V gene TRBV11-2, with 12 nucleotides matching TRBD2. V trimming: 3 bases; J trimming: 0 bases; junction bases outside the gene matches: 6. CDR1 and CDR2 from the germline V gene are SGHAT and FQNNGV. This CDR3 contains 18 residues. Here the CDR3 reads CASSLLAGGPNSYNEQFF. The CDR3 nucleotides read TGTGCCAGCAGCTTGCTAGCGGGAGGGCCCAACTCCTACAATGAGCAGTTCTTC.

This clonotype was detected only a few times. This sequence joins TRBV28 and TRBJ2-1; TRBD2 matches 11 bases. CDR1 is MDHEN, CDR2 SYDVKM, per germline. This CDR3 has 16 amino acids. The junction had 5 bases not matched to a gene; V was cut back by 5 bases and J by 2 bases. The CDR3: CASSPLAGGAYNEQFF. The CDR3 nucleotides read TGTGCCAGCAGTCCTCTAGCGGGAGGCGCCTACAATGAGCAGTTCTTC.

V is TRBV10-3 and J is TRBJ2-1, with 8 nucleotides matching TRBD2. Germline V gives CDR1 ENHRY, CDR2 SYGVKD. The CDR3 runs to 15 residues. J was trimmed by 6 bases and V by 3 bases; bases with no gene match: 7. This chain's CDR3 is CAISDPGGSANEQFF. As DNA, the CDR3 is TGTGCCATCAGTGACCCGGGAGGGTCAGCCAATGAGCAGTTCTTC.

This chain connects TRBV18 to TRBJ1-1; tentative D call: TRBD1 (6 bases). The V and J ends lost 6 bases and 3 bases respectively, with 17 bases between them. This CDR3 has 15 amino acids. Germline loops: CDR1 KGHSH, CDR2 LQKENI. CDR3 bases: TGTGCCAGCTCGCTAGGTACAGGGCGGCACACTGAAGCTTTCTTT. Its protein is CASSLGTGRHTEAFF.

This clonotype came up a few times. The genes are TRBV29-1 and TRBJ2-7; 7 positions agree with TRBD2. CDR1 is SQVTM, CDR2 ANQGSEA, per germline. V lost 5 bases, J lost 3 bases, and 4 bases stayed unmatched. This CDR3 comprises 12 residues. This CDR3 is CSVRGDNYEQYF. The CDR3 DNA is TGCAGCGTTCGGGGGGATAACTACGAGCAGTACTTC.

This chain uses TRBV27 with TRBJ1-2; 7 bases fit TRBD1. Germline V gene sequence: CDR1 MNHEY, CDR2 SMNVEV (reference sequence). V shed 10 bases, J shed 6 bases, and the junction held 5 bases outside the gene matches. The CDR3 consists of 11 residues. CDR3 sequence reads: CATRDRDGYTF. CDR3 sequence (DNA): TGTGCCACCCGAGACAGGGATGGCTACACCTTC.

This clonotype appeared a few times. The gene calls are TRBV28 and TRBJ2-1; 8 bases agree with TRBD2. The trim removed 8 bases at V and 2 bases at J, leaving 5 bases unmatched. The CDR3 loop spans 14 amino acids. Germline V gene lookup returns CDR1 MDHEN and CDR2 SYDVKM. The CDR3 reads CASHGGAAYNEQFF. The CDR3 DNA follows: TGTGCCAGCCACGGGGGGGCCGCCTACAATGAGCAGTTCTTC.

V usage is TRBV6-1 and J usage is TRBJ2-1; TRBD2 matches 11 bases. Germline CDR1 reads MNHNS; CDR2 reads SASEGT. J gave up 6 bases and V 5 bases, and 9 bases lay outside the gene matches. This CDR3 has 16 amino acids. CDR3 protein: CASSLTGTSGRNEQFF. The CDR3 region has the DNA TGTGCCAGCAGTCTGACCGGGACTAGCGGACGCAATGAGCAGTTCTTC.